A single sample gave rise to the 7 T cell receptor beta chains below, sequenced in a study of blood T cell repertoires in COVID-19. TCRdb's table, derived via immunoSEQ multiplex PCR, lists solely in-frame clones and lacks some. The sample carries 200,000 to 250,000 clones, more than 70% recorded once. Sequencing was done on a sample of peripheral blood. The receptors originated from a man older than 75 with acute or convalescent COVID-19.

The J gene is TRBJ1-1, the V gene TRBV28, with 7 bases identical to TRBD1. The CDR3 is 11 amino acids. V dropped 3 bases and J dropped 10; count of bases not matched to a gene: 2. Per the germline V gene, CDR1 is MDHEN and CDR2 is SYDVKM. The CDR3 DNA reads TGTGCCAGCAGTTTGACAGGGCGAGCTTTCTTT. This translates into CASSLTGRAFF.

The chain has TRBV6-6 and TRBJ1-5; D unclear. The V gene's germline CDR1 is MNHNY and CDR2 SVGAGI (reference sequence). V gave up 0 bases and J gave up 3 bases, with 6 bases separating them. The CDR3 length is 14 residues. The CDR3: CASSYSGNNQPQHF. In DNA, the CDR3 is TGTGCCAGCAGTTACTCGGGCAACAATCAGCCCCAGCATTTT.

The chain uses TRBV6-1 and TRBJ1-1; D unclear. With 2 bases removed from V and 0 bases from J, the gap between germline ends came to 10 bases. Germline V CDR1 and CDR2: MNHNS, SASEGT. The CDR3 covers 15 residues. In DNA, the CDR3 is TGTGCCAGCAGTGAAACCGACACCTTGAACACTGAAGCTTTCTTT. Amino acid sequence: CASSETDTLNTEAFF.

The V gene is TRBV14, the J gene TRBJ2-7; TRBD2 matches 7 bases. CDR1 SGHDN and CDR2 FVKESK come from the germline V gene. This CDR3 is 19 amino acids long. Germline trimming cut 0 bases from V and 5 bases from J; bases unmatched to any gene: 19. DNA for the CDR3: TGTGCCAGCAGCCAAGAAAGAGGATGGGGGAGGGCCGGGTTCAACGAGCAGTACTTC. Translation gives CASSQERGWGRAGFNEQYF.

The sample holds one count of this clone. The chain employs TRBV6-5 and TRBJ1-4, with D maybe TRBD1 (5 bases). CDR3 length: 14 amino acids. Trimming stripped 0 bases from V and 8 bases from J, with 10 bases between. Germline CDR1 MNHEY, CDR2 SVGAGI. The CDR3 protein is CASSYSREGEKLFF. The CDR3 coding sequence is TGTGCCAGCAGTTACTCGAGGGAGGGGGAAAAACTGTTTTTT.

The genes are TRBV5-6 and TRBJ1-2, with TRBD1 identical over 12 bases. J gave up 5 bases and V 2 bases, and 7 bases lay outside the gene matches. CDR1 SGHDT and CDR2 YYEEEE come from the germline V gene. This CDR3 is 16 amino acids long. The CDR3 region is CASSFGDRGLTYGYTF. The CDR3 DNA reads TGTGCCAGCAGCTTCGGGGACAGGGGGCTCACTTATGGCTACACCTTC.

In nucleotides, the CDR3 is TGTGCCAGCAATCAACCGGGACAGGGGTCCGAGCAGTACTTC. This gives the protein CASNQPGQGSEQYF. The V call is TRBV6-6, the J call TRBJ2-7, with 10 bases aligning to TRBD1. Losses at the gene ends were 7 bases for V and 6 bases for J; bases not matched to a gene: 9. CDR1 and CDR2 from the germline V gene are MNHNY and SVGAGI (reference sequence). The length of the CDR3 is 14 residues.